This note documents a single T cell receptor (beta chain) sequence. This sample was taken from a study of T-cell memory formation after mild COVID-19. The germline V gene has CDR1 LGHDT and CDR2 YNNKEL (reference sequence). The V end was cut by 3 bases, the J end by 2 bases, with 8 bases between. The CDR3 is made up of 14 amino acids. TCRdb reprocessed the 5' RACE reads with MiXCR, giving one entry per CDR3 protein. The sample holds hundreds of thousands of distinct CDR3 sequences, approximately 23% seen once. The sample was PBMCs or a T cell subset sorted from them (not recorded which). The origin of this receptor is an adult woman who had mild COVID-19 (a few samples of this study predate the infection). Cell type and time point are not known. This rearrangement joins TRBV3-1 to TRBJ2-1; a weak D match, TRBD2 (5 bases). The CDR3 nucleotides read TGTGCCAGCAGCCAGATGAGGGCCTACAATGAGCAGTTCTTC. Protein product: CASSQMRAYNEQFF.